These 11 T cell receptor beta chains were sequenced from one sample in a study of T cell clonality in common variable immunodeficiency. Clones were read by immunoSEQ multiplex PCR, and TCRdb kept only the in-frame ones, dropping some. The sample was found to contain 40,000 to 45,000 clones, and every one recurs. Input material: peripheral blood mononuclear cells. The receptor set was obtained from a person between 18 and 75 years old in good health.

This clone was recorded at least ten times. The CDR3 goes on 3 residues after the read ends, and that part is filled in from the germline J gene. V gene TRBV30 combines with J gene TRBJ2-1; 9 nucleotides line up with TRBD2. This CDR3 is 16 amino acids long. V lost 3 bases and J lost 4; bases outside the gene matches: 10. Looked up from germline, CDR1 is GTSNPN and CDR2 is SVGIG (reference sequence). The part of the CDR3 DNA that was read is TGTGCCTGGAGCCCCGACCCAGCGGGAGGTTACAATGAG. Translated, it gives CAWSPDPAGGYNE. In full, the CDR3 reads CAWSPDPAGGYNEQFF.

In this sample, this clone turned up many times. The read ends 3 residues before the CDR3 terminus; that terminus is restored from the germline J gene. This rearrangement joins TRBV7-2 to TRBJ1-5, with 7 bases fitting TRBD1. The CDR3 is 15 amino acids. V lost 1 base, J lost 5 bases, and 5 bases stayed unmatched. CDR1 and CDR2 from the germline V gene are SGHTA and FQGNSA. CDR3 DNA (partial): TGTGCCAGCAGCTTAGTTGGGACAGCGTATCAGCCC. Residues: CASSLVGTAYQP. The whole CDR3 reads CASSLVGTAYQPQHF.

Many counts were recorded for this clone. Read sequence stops 3 residues before the CDR3 end, and the germline J gene provides the missing end. This chain links TRBV18 with TRBJ1-5; 9 nucleotides line up with TRBD1. The CDR3 loop spans 15 amino acids. CDR1 is KGHSH, CDR2 LQKENI, per germline. The junction had 5 bases not matched to a gene; V was cut back by 2 bases and J by 6 bases. The CDR3: CASSPVDRGFQPQHF. The DNA read from the CDR3 is TGTGCCAGCTCACCAGTCGACAGGGGGTTTCAGCCC.

Comments on this clone: The read halts 3 residues ahead of the CDR3 end, with the missing end drawn from the germline J gene. The chain combines TRBV11-2 with TRBJ2-3, with D possibly matching TRBD2 (6 bases). The CDR3 consists of 15 residues. Germline V gene sequence: CDR1 SGHAT, CDR2 FQNNGV. Trimming removed 3 bases from V and 0 bases from J, with 10 bases in between. CDR3 residues: CASSFLGGSTDTQYF. The CDR3 bases that were read are TGTGCCAGCAGCTTTTTGGGGGGTAGCACAGATACG.

Ten or more counts support this clone. Read sequence stops 3 residues before the CDR3 end, and the germline J gene provides the missing end. The chain uses TRBV18 and TRBJ2-3; 8 nucleotides line up with TRBD2. The germline V gene encodes CDR1 KGHSH and CDR2 LQKENI. Trimming removed 6 bases from V and 4 bases from J; junction bases left unmatched: 15. The CDR3 runs 17 residues. The CDR3 DNA, read in part, is TGTGCCAGCTCCCCTCCGGGGTCCGGGGGGGCCTCAGATACG. Its protein is CASSPPGSGGASDT. The full CDR3 is CASSPPGSGGASDTQYF.

This clone was seen at least ten times. The sequenced fragment ends 3 residues before the CDR3 boundary, so the rest is inferred from the germline J gene. The chain has TRBV2 and TRBJ1-4, with a tentative D call TRBD1 (5 bases). The CDR3 is made up of 15 amino acids. V lost 5 bases and J lost 5, with 15 bases in between. Germline lookup yields CDR1 SNHLY and CDR2 FYNNEI. The CDR3 region is CASSLLPQVNEKLFF. CDR3 bases read: TGTGCCAGCAGTCTACTACCACAGGTGAATGAAAAA. Full variable domain (remainder filled in from reference TRBV2 and TRBJ1-4): EPEVTQTPSHQVTQMGQEVILRCVPISNHLYFYWYRQILGQKVEFLVSFYNNEISEKSEIFDDQFSVERPDGSNFTLKIRSTKLEDSAMYFCASSLLPQVNEKLFFGSGTQLSVL.

This clone showed up many times. Partial CDR3 DNA: TGTGCCTGGAGTGGACTAGCGGGATACGAG. It yields the protein CAWSGLAGYE. The complete CDR3 reads CAWSGLAGYEQYF. The rearrangement joins TRBV30 to TRBJ2-7, with 11 bases lining up with TRBD2. The read terminates 3 residues ahead of where the CDR3 ends, so the germline J gene completes it. This CDR3 has 13 residues. CDR1 GTSNPN and CDR2 SVGIG come from the germline V gene (reference sequence). V trimming: 1 base; J trimming: 4 bases; junction bases outside the gene matches: 0. Supplemented by reference TRBV30 and TRBJ2-7, the full variable domain reads SQTIHQWPATLVQPVGSPLSLECTVEGTSNPNLYWYRQAAGRGLQLLFYSVGIGQISSEVPQNLSASRPQDRQFILSSKKLLLSDSGFYLCAWSGLAGYEQYFGPGTRLTVT.

This clone has a count of ten or more. The missing CDR3 end, 3 residues past where the read stops, is filled in from the germline J gene. Other DNA sequences in this sample translate to the same CDR3. The chain combines TRBV6-2 or TRBV6-3 with TRBJ1-2; TRBD1 matches 7 bases. Trimming cost V 0 bases and J 3 bases; bases outside gene matches: 7. Germline lookup yields CDR1 MNHEY and CDR2 SVGEGT. This CDR3 contains 16 residues. Here the CDR3 reads CASSYSRDSGDYGYTF. The sequenced CDR3 bases are TGTGCCAGCAGTTACTCGAGGGACAGTGGAGACTATGGC.

In its sample, this clone was seen many times. The CDR3 end falls 3 residues outside the read, so it is completed with the germline J gene. The genes are TRBV7-2 and TRBJ1-2; D remains unclear. V was cut by 5 bases and J by 1 base, with 11 bases left in between. The CDR3 runs 14 residues. Germline loops: CDR1 SGHTA, CDR2 FQGNSA. CDR3 DNA (partial): TGTGCCAGCAGCGAAATGGCCATTAACTATGGC. Protein product: CASSEMAINYG. The full CDR3 reads CASSEMAINYGYTF. Together with reference TRBV7-2 and TRBJ1-2, the CDR3 gives the full variable domain: GAGVSQSPSNKVTEKGKDVELRCDPISGHTALYWYRQSLGQGLEFLIYFQGNSAPDKSGLPSDRFSAERTGGSVSTLTIQRTQQEDSAVYLCASSEMAINYGYTFGSGTRLTVV.

This clone was recorded at least ten times. The read is 3 residues too short to cover the CDR3 end, so that end is filled in from the germline J gene. The chain combines TRBV19 with TRBJ2-1; D gene unclear. The ends were cut back, 4 bases at V and 2 bases at J, with 21 bases in the middle. The CDR3 length is 18 residues. Germline CDR1 LNHDA, CDR2 SQIVND (reference sequence). Partial CDR3 DNA: TGTGCCAGTAGTACCAGTGGTTTTTTCCCGAGAGCCTACAATGAG. Amino acid sequence: CASSTSGFFPRAYNE. The CDR3 in its entirety is CASSTSGFFPRAYNEQFF.

Comment on this clone: With the read ending 3 residues before the CDR3 end, the germline J gene is used to fill in that end. The chain joins TRBV7-9 to TRBJ2-3; tentative D call: TRBD1 (6 bases). Germline V CDR1 and CDR2: SEHNR, FQNEAQ (reference sequence). The V end was cut by 4 bases, the J end by 7 bases, with 18 bases between. This CDR3 has 15 amino acids. The CDR3 spells CASSSEDSPLHTQYF. The sequenced CDR3 bases are TGTGCCAGCAGCTCGGAGGACAGTCCACTTCATACG.